These 13 T cell receptor beta chains came from one sample sequenced in a study of shared clonotypes between healthy human individuals (dated by TCRdb to between 2020 and 2021). Libraries were built with the immunoSEQ multiplex PCR assay. The table comes from immuneACCESS by way of TCRdb, which keeps in-frame sequences with V and J called. Part of the clones is missing from these tables; in studies checked, under half for an unresolved V gene and the rest for unknown reasons. This sample is represented by some 1.4 million clones; roughly 96% of them were singletons. Roughly 1.2% of the sample belongs to the ten largest clones. Material: naive CD4+ T cells sorted from blood. In the paper's terms, the cell subset or site label means: CD45RA+ positively selected. The receptors were sampled from a man between 25 and 39 years old in good health.

The J gene is TRBJ1-1, the V gene TRBV5-6; a weak D match, TRBD1 (5 bases). The CDR3 is 15 amino acids. The germline gives CDR1 SGHDT, CDR2 YYEEEE. The V end was cut by 0 bases, the J end by 7 bases, with 16 bases between. DNA for the CDR3: TGTGCCAGCAGCTTGGAGGGCCAGGGTTTAGGTGAAGCTTTCTTT. It yields the protein CASSLEGQGLGEAFF.

The rearrangement links TRBV28 to TRBJ2-5; D is undetermined. Germline loops: CDR1 MDHEN, CDR2 SYDVKM. The germline V and J ends were trimmed by 6 bases and 5 bases, with 10 bases remaining between them. The CDR3 extends over 12 amino acids. The CDR3 region is CASRTDGETQYF. In DNA, the CDR3 is TGTGCCAGCAGAACGGACGGGGAGACCCAGTACTTC.

V gene TRBV10-2 combines with J gene TRBJ1-5; D not resolved. Trimming took 2 bases from V and 2 from J, leaving 4 bases between them. The germline V gene encodes CDR1 WSHSY and CDR2 SAAADI. The CDR3 contains 13 residues. The CDR3, as DNA: TGCGCCAGCAGTGAGCCAGGCAATCAGCCCCAGCATTTT. Its protein product is CASSEPGNQPQHF.

The chain recombines TRBV6-6 with TRBJ1-1, with TRBD1 matching 10 bases. This CDR3 contains 15 residues. V was pared by 2 bases and J by 7 bases, with 7 bases of the junction left unmatched. Per germline, CDR1 MNHNY and CDR2 SVGAGI (reference sequence). CDR3 residues: CASSYETGGLSEAFF. CDR3 in DNA: TGTGCCAGCAGTTACGAGACAGGGGGCCTGAGTGAAGCTTTCTTT.

The CDR3 is CASNPGLTTNEKLFF. DNA for the CDR3: TGTGCCAGCAACCCGGGACTAACAACTAATGAAAAACTGTTTTTT. The V and J genes are TRBV11-2 and TRBJ1-4, with TRBD1 as a possible D gene (5 bases). Per the germline V gene, CDR1 is SGHAT and CDR2 is FQNNGV. V dropped 7 bases and J dropped 0 bases, with 12 bases sitting between them. The CDR3 has 15 residues. The full variable domain, in which reference TRBV11-2 and TRBJ1-4 provide the parts outside the CDR3, is EAGVAQSPRYKIIEKRQSVAFWCNPISGHATLYWYQQILGQGPKLLIQFQNNGVVDDSQLPKDRFSAERLKGVDSTLKIQPAKLEDSAVYLCASNPGLTTNEKLFFGSGTQLSVL.

This sequence joins TRBV5-1 and TRBJ2-7; 8 nucleotides match TRBD2. CDR1 and CDR2 (germline): SGHRS, YFSETQ. V lost 4 bases and J lost 2; bases outside the gene matches: 5. The CDR3 totals 14 residues. The DNA of the CDR3 is TGCGCCAGCAGCCGGGGGGGACGGACCTACGAGCAGTACTTC. This codes for CASSRGGRTYEQYF.

The rearrangement links TRBV11-2 to TRBJ2-2; 12 nucleotides match TRBD1. After removal of 5 bases from V and 5 bases from J, the junction contained 3 bases not matched to a gene. Germline CDR1 and CDR2: SGHAT and FQNNGV. This CDR3 has 15 amino acids. The CDR3 coding sequence is TGTGCCAGCAGCCCGGGACAGGGGGCTACCGGGGAGCTGTTTTTT. Translated: CASSPGQGATGELFF.

The chain carries TRBV9 and TRBJ2-3, with D tentatively TRBD1 (6 bases). Germline V gene data show CDR1 as SGDLS and CDR2 as YYNGEE. V lost 2 bases and J 6 bases, leaving 13 bases between the germline ends. The CDR3 has 14 amino acids. Here the CDR3 reads CASSVLGAGDTQYF. DNA of the CDR3: TGTGCCAGCAGCGTCCTGGGGGCAGGGGATACGCAGTATTTT.

Notes on this clone: Different DNA sequences within this sample yield the same CDR3. The V call is TRBV28, the J call TRBJ1-2; D is possibly TRBD1 (5 bases). With 5 bases removed from V and 3 bases from J, the gap between germline ends came to 10 bases. CDR3 length equals 13 residues. Germline V lookup: CDR1 MDHEN, CDR2 SYDVKM. The CDR3 bases are TGTGCCAGCAGTCTCGTAGGGGACTATGGCTACACCTTC. This translates into CASSLVGDYGYTF.

The chain is built from TRBV15 and TRBJ1-4; D is ambiguous. With 0 bases removed from V and 12 bases from J, the gap between germline ends came to 14 bases. The CDR3 runs 14 residues. Germline lookup yields CDR1 LNHNV and CDR2 YYDKDF (reference sequence). The CDR3 sequence: CATSRDYGREQLFF. CDR3 bases: TGTGCCACCAGCAGAGACTATGGGAGGGAACAACTGTTTTTT.

The chain recombines TRBV5-4 with TRBJ2-7; D is perhaps TRBD2 (6 bases). The CDR3 spans 14 residues. V lost 3 bases and J 3 bases, leaving 13 bases between the germline ends. Per germline, CDR1 SGHNT and CDR2 YYREEE (reference sequence). The CDR3 sequence is CASSSGTGNYEQYF. In DNA, the CDR3 is TGTGCCAGCAGCTCCGGGACTGGAAACTACGAGCAGTACTTC.

V gene TRBV6-5 combines with J gene TRBJ1-4; D ambiguous. The CDR3 has 16 residues. Per the germline V gene, CDR1 is MNHEY and CDR2 is SVGAGI. V lost 4 bases to trimming and J lost 4 bases, with 16 bases between them. The CDR3 DNA follows: TGTGCCAGCAGTTGTACCACTCTTAGAGTTAATGAAAAACTGTTTTTT. This gives the protein CASSCTTLRVNEKLFF.

The chain has TRBV6-4 and TRBJ2-3; 10 nucleotides line up with TRBD2. Germline V gene sequence: CDR1 MRHNA, CDR2 SNTAGT. CDR3 length equals 15 residues. Trimming removed 5 bases from V and 5 bases from J; junction bases left unmatched: 7. DNA of the CDR3: TGTGCCAGCAGTCCTAGCGGGAGAGCGGGAGATACGCAGTATTTT. Protein: CASSPSGRAGDTQYF.